This entry describes one TCR beta chain. The record originates from a study of neoadjuvant nivolumab and ipilimumab in lung cancer. Clones were read by immunoSEQ multiplex PCR, and TCRdb kept only the in-frame ones, dropping some. This table has 3,900 or so clones, roughly 75% appearing once. Deletions cut 10 bases from V and 0 bases from J, with 15 bases between. Germline CDR1 and CDR2: MDHEN and SYDVKM. The CDR3 loop spans 14 amino acids. The specimen was peripheral blood, collected after neoadjuvant nivolumab, alone or with ipilimumab, at or shortly before surgery. The source of this sequence is an adult with non-small cell lung cancer. This sequence joins TRBV28 and TRBJ1-2; D uncertain. The CDR3 region is CATLLGSTNYGYTF. DNA of the CDR3: TGTGCCACCCTTTTGGGCTCAACTAACTATGGCTACACCTTC.